Given below is one T cell receptor (beta chain) in context. Which antigen it targets is not known. At one of its ends the junction is not consistent with the germline gene, which may arise from a read error. The immunoSEQ Assay was used to sequence TCRbeta CDR3 regions. After extraction, genomic DNA underwent amplification by bias-controlled multiplex PCR, followed by high-throughput sequencing. Turning to the authors' computational methods: Collapsing and filtering of sequences were performed to quantify the absolute abundance of each unique TCRbeta CDR3 region. T cell fraction was estimated by normalization of TCRbeta template counts to usable DNA, with usable DNA being measured through amplification of reference genes present in all nucleated cells. Repertoire TCRs were annotated as SARS-CoV-2-specific when V gene, CDR3 amino acid sequence and J gene were exactly matched to a known reactive TCR set. The reference SARS-CoV-2 TCR set came from MIRA and was filtered for enrichment in COVID-19-positive ImmuneCODE repertoires, removing public or cross-reactive TCRs. Based on the MIRA antigens, annotated TCRs were further analysed at the level of specific ORF or position within ORF. Breadth was defined as the number of annotated unique rearrangements divided by the total number of unique productive rearrangements, and depth was defined as the summed frequency of the annotated unique rearrangements. Group comparisons of TCR breadth used two-sided Wilcoxon rank-sum tests. Not all clones reach the TCRdb copy of this immuneACCESS table, which keeps in-frame sequences only. Checked studies attribute under half of the gap to unresolved V genes and leave the rest unexplained. V, J and clone size reflect that table, while D and trimming were determined from the DNA. The sample profile shows about 180,000 clones; about 83% of them were found once. In total, the top ten clones hold less than 6% of the sample.

These data are taken from a study of Ad26.COV2.S vaccination and SARS-CoV-2 variants (dated by TCRdb to the early 2020s). About the study as a whole: TCRbeta repertoire sequencing was used to assess the specificity and breadth of SARS-CoV-2-reactive T cell receptors after Ad26.COV2.S vaccination. A total of approximately 30 samples were included in the TCR-sequenced set, comprising some 20 Ad26.COV2.S vaccine recipients, 5 placebo recipients and 8 SARS-CoV-2 convalescent individuals.

Study-wide findings and limitations: Spike-specific TCR breadth was higher in Ad26.COV2.S recipients than in placebo recipients (P = 0.0014). Vaccine and placebo recipients had comparable non-spike TCR breadth, which fits with the vaccine containing only spike. The authors noted that the TCR breadth and depth analyses may have underestimated total T cell responses. After vaccination, spike-specific CD8+ and CD4+ T cell responses were reported to show substantial breadth.

The CDR3 spans 18 residues, from the cysteine through the phenylalanine. The DNA shown is the 54-base CDR3, in frame from base 1. As encoded in the germline V gene, CDR1 is SGHVS while CDR2 is FNYEAQ. The time point tag for this specimen amounts to: individuals recovered from natural SARS-CoV-2 infection. The sequencing here drew on peripheral blood, taken after recovery from COVID-19. The sequence links TRBV7-6 to TRBJ1-1; the D gene identity is not certain. The source of this sequence is a human donor who had recovered from COVID-19. The encoded CDR3 is CASSLQAPRSYGNPEAFF. The DNA sequence follows: TGTGCCAGCAGCTTACAGGCCCCCCGATCGTACGGGAACCCTGAAGCTTTCTTT.